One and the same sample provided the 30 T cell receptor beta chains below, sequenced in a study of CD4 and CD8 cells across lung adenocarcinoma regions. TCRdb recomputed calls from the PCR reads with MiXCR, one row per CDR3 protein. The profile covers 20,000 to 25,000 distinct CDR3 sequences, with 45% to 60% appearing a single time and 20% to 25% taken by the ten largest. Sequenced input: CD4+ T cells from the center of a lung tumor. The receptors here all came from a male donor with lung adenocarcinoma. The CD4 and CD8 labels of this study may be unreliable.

As DNA, the CDR3 is TGTGCCAGGGGACTAGCTAGCAAAGACACGCAGTATTTT. This encodes CARGLASKDTQYF. V gene TRBV6-1 combines with J gene TRBJ2-3; 9 nucleotides line up with TRBD2. The germline CDR1 and CDR2 sequences are MNHNS and SASEGT. V lost 9 bases and J lost 9; bases outside the gene matches: 10. This CDR3 comprises 13 residues.

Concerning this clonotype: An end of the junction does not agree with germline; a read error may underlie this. This CDR3 reads CARRLQSGIPGALYF. The CDR3 coding sequence is TGTGCCAGGAGACTCCAGTCCGGAATTCCCGGTGCGCTGTATTTT. The rearrangement uses TRBV6-4 and TRBJ2-2, with D unresolved. The germline gives CDR1 MRHNA, CDR2 SNTAGT. The CDR3 is 15 amino acids.

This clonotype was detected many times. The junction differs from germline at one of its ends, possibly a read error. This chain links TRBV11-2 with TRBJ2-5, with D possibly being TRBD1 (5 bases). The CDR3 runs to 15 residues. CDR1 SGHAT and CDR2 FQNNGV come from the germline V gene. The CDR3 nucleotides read TGTGCCAGCAGTTTAGATTATAACAGGCAAGAGACCCAGTACTTC. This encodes CASSLDYNRQETQYF.

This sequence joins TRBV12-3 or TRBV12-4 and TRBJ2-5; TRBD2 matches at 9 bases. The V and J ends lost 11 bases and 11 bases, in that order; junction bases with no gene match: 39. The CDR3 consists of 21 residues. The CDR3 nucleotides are TGTGCCTTACGGGGCTGCGGGAGGGTGGGGCTTGGGGGGAGTGGCCCAGATACGCAGTACTTC. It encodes CALRGCGRVGLGGSGPDTQYF.

The CDR3 DNA follows: TGTGCCAGCAGGAGGACAGGAGAAGAGACCCAGTACTTC. It is translated as CASRRTGEETQYF. This chain connects TRBV12-3 or TRBV12-4 to TRBJ2-5, with 7 nucleotides matching TRBD1. V gave up 6 bases and J gave up 3 bases; unmatched junction bases: 4. CDR3 length equals 13 residues.

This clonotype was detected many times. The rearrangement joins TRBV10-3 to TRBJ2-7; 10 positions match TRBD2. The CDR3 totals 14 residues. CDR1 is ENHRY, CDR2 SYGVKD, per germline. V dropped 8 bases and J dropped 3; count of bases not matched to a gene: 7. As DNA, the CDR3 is TGTGCCATCGCGCCTAGCGGGAGCAACTACGAGCAGTACTTC. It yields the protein CAIAPSGSNYEQYF.

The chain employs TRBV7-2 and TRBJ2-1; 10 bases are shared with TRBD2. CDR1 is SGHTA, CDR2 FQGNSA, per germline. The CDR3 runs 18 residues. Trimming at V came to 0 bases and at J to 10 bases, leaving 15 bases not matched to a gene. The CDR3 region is CASSLASSGSSYSYEQFF. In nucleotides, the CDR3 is TGTGCCAGCAGCTTAGCTTCTAGCGGGAGTTCCTACTCCTACGAGCAGTTCTTC.

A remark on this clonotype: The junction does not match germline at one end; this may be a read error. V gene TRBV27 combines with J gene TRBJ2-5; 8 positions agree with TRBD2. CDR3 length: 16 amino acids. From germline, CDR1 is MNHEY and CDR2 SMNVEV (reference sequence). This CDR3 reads CVSGGLGGSAKDTQYF. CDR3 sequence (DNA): TGTGTCAGCGGGGGACTCGGGGGCAGTGCCAAGGATACGCAGTACTTC.

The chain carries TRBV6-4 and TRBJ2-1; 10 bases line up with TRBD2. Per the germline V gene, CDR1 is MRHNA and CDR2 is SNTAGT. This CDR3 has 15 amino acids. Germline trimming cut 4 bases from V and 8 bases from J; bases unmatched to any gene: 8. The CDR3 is CASSAGGAGGDEQFF. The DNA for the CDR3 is TGTGCCAGCAGTGCCGGGGGAGCGGGAGGGGATGAGCAGTTCTTC.

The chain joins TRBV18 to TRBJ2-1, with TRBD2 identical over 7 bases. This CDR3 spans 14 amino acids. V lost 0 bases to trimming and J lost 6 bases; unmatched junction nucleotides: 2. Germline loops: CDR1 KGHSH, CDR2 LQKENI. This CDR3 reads CASSPPPSGNEQFF. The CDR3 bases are TGTGCCAGCTCACCACCGCCTAGCGGCAATGAGCAGTTCTTC. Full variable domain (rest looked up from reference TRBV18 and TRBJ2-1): NAGVMQNPRHLVRRRGQEARLRCSPMKGHSHVYWYRQLPEEGLKFMVYLQKENIIDESGMPKERFSAEFPKEGPSILRIQQVVRGDSAAYFCASSPPPSGNEQFFGPGTRLTVL.

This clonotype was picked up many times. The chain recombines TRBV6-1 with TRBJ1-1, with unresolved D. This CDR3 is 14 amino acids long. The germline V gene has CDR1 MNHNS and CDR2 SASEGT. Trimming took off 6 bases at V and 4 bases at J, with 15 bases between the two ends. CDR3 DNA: TGTGCCAGCAGCATCGAGGGAACGGGCACTGAAGCTTTCTTT. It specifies CASSIEGTGTEAFF.

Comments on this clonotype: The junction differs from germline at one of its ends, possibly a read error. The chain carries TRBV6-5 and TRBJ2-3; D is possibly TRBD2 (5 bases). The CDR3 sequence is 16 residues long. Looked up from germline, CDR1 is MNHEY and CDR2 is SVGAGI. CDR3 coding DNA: TGTGCCAGCAGTTACCAGAGGCTGAGGGCCACAGATATGCAGTATTTC. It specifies CASSYQRLRATDMQYF.

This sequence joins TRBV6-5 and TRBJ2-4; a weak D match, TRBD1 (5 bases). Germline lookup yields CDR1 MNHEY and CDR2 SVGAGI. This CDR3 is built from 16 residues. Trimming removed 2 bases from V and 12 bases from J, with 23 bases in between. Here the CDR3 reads CASSYQGVRGKDTQYF. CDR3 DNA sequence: TGTGCCAGCAGTTACCAGGGCGTGAGAGGCAAAGATACTCAGTACTTC.

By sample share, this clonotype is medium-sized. This CDR3 is CASSPGTPRDGYTF. CDR3 in DNA: TGTGCCAGCAGTCCAGGGACACCGAGGGATGGCTACACCTTC. The gene calls are TRBV27 and TRBJ1-2, with D maybe TRBD1 (6 bases). The CDR3 totals 14 residues. Germline CDR1 reads MNHEY; CDR2 reads SMNVEV (reference sequence). V lost 5 bases, J lost 6 bases, and 16 bases lay in between.

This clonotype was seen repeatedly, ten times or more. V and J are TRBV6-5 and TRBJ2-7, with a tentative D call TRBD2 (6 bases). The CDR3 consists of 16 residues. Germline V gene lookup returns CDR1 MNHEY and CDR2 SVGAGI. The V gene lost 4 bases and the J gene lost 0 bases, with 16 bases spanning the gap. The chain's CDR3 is CASSSRRDLNSYEQYF. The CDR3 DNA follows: TGTGCCAGCAGTTCACGAAGGGACTTAAACTCCTACGAGCAGTACTTC.

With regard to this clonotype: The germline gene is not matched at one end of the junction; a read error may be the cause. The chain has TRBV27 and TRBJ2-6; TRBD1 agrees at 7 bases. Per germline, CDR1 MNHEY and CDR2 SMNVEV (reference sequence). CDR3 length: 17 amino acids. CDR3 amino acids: CASSFSRGSPGSYVLYF. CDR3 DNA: TGTGCCAGCAGTTTCTCCAGGGGGTCCCCTGGGTCCTACGTGCTGTATTTC.

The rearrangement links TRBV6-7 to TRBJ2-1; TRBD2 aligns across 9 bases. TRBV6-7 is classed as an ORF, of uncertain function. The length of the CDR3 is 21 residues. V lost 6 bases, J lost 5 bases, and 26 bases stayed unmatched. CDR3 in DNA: TGTGCCAGCAGCCACTGGGCTAGCGGGATCCACCCGTCGAGGGTACACAATGAGCAGTTCTTC. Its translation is CASSHWASGIHPSRVHNEQFF.

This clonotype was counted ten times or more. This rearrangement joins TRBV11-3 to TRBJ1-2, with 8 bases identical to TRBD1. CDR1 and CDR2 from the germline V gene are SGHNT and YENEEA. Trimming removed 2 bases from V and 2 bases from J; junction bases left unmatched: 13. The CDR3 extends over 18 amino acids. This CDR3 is CASSLRGWGQALNYGYTF. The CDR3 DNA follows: TGTGCCAGCAGCTTACGAGGTTGGGGACAGGCCCTCAACTATGGCTACACCTTC.

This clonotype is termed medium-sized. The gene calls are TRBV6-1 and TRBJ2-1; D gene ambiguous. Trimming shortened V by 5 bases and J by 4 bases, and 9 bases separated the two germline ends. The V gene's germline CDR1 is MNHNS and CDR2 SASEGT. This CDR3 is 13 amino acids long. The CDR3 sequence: CASSPHLYNEQFF. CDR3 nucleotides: TGTGCCAGCAGTCCCCACCTTTACAATGAGCAGTTCTTC.

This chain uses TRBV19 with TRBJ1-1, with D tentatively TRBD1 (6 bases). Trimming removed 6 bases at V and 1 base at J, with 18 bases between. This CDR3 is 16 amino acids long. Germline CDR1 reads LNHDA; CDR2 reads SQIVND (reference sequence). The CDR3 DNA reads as TGTGCCAGTAGACCTAATGGGGGGCTTGGGAACACTGAAGCTTTCTTT. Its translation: CASRPNGGLGNTEAFF.

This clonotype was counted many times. The CDR3 here is CASSQVDMGFTGELFF. The CDR3 DNA sequence: TGCGCCAGCAGCCAAGTTGATATGGGATTCACCGGGGAGCTGTTTTTT. The rearrangement joins TRBV4-1 to TRBJ2-2, with no clear D. The CDR3 length is 16 residues. Germline CDR1 reads MGHRA; CDR2 reads YSYEKL. The V end was cut by 1 base, the J end by 4 bases, with 13 bases between.

The CDR3 DNA reads as TGTGCCAGCAGTGGGGGGGGGGGGGCTACTGGATACTACAATGAGCAGTTCTTC. It specifies CASSGGGGATGYYNEQFF. The V gene is TRBV6-1, the J gene TRBJ2-1; the D gene is possibly TRBD2 (7 bases). The germline gives CDR1 MNHNS, CDR2 SASEGT. Trimming stripped 4 bases from V and 3 bases from J, with 22 bases between. The length of the CDR3 is 18 residues.

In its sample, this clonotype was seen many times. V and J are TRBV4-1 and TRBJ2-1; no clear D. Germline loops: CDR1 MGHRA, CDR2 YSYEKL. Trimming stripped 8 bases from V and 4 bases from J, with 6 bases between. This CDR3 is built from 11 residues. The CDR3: CASGWYNEQFF. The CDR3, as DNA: TGCGCCAGCGGGTGGTACAATGAGCAGTTCTTC.

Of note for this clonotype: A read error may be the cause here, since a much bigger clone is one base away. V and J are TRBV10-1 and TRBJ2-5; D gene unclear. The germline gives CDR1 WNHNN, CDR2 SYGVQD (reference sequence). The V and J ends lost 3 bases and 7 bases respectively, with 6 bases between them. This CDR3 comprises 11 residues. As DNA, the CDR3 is TGCGCCAGCAGTGATCGGCGGACCCAGTACTTC. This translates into CASSDRRTQYF.

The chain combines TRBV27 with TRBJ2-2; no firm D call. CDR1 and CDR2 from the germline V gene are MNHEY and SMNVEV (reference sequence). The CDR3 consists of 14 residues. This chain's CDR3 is CPSRKAVSTDTLFF. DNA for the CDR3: TGTCCGAGCCGAAAGGCGGTCAGCACCGATACGCTGTTTTTT.

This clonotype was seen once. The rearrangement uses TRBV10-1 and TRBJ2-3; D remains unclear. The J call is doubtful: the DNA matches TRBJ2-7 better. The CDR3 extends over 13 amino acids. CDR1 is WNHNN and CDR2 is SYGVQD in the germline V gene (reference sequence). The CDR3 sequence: CATRQWAKDTQYF. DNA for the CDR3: TGCGCCACGAGGCAGTGGGCCAAAGATACGCAGTACTTC.

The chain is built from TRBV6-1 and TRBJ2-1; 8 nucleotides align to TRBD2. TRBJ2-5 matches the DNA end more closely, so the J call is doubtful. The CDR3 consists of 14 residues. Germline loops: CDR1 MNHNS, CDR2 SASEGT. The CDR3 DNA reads TGTGCCAGCATCGAGATAGCGGGGTGGGAGACCCAGTACTTC. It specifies CASIEIAGWETQYF.

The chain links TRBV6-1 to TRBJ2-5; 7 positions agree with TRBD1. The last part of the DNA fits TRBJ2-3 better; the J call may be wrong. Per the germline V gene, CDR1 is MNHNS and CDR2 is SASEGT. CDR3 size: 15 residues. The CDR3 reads CARGLGGGDHETQYF. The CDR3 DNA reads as TGTGCCAGGGGGCTAGGGGGCGGAGACCACGAGACCCAGTATTTT.

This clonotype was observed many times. The CDR3 loop reads CASRAGITDTQYF. The DNA for the CDR3 is TGTGCCAGCAGAGCGGGGATCACAGATACGCAGTATTTT. This chain joins TRBV6-1 and TRBJ2-3; 7 bases map to TRBD2. J lost 2 bases, V lost 6 bases, and 2 bases had no gene match. CDR3 length equals 13 residues. Looked up from germline, CDR1 is MNHNS and CDR2 is SASEGT.

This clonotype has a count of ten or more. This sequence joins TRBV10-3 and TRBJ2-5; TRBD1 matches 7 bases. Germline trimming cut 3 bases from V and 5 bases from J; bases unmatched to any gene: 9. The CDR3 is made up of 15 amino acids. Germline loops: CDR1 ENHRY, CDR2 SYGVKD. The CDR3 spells CAISDESDREETQYF. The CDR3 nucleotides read TGTGCCATCAGTGACGAGTCAGACAGGGAGGAGACCCAGTACTTC.